This TCR beta chain is from a study of blood T cells in healthy people across ages (dated by TCRdb to between 2014 and 2017). At the level of the whole study: Template switching captured roughly one uniquely barcoded TCR beta cDNA molecule per two T cells in model experiments. To avoid experimental bias, donors of different ages were randomly spread across the sequencing lanes. To track age-related changes in TCR beta repertoire diversity, the study relied on deep sequencing normalized with unique cDNA molecular identifiers. For two donors (one aged 18 to 29 and one aged 80 or older), the study analyzed two additional independent replicas of 1 million unique cDNA reads from the same blood draw. Four age groups were formed from the donors: young (average approximately 15 years), middle-aged (approximately 41), aged (roughly 56) and long-lived (less than 85).

Systemically healthy Caucasian individuals from Russia, 39 in total and aged about 6 to 95 years, were included as donors. Each donor gave about 9.7 milliliters of peripheral blood, drawn into EDTA-treated Vacutainer tubes. PBMCs were isolated by Ficoll-Paque density-gradient centrifugation, with at least 6 million obtained per sample. Total RNA, at least 5 micrograms per sample, was extracted from PBMCs with Trizol reagent. The percentages of naive CD45RAhigh/CD27high T cells were determined by flow cytometry on a PBMC aliquot from every donor. The method behind the library was 5' RACE. Sequencing was performed on an Illumina HiSeq 2500. A second PCR of about 7 to 12 cycles was run with a J-beta primer mix and a sample-barcoded 5' primer. Each TCR beta cDNA molecule received a unique molecular identifier from a template-switch 5' adaptor carrying 12 random nucleotides. At least 3 million CDR3-containing paired-end reads were obtained from each sample. All of the RNA was converted into first-strand cDNA using the Mint cDNA synthesis kit, with a TRBC-specific oligonucleotide serving as the primer. Following uracil-DNA glycosylase treatment, a first 18-cycle PCR with universal primers M1SS and BC2_uni_R was performed on all cDNA. The authors' analysis ran thus. Normalization of each sample was performed by random selection of 1 million high-quality reads, each carrying a distinct molecular identifier. Reads with shared molecular identifiers were discarded instead of being binned into consensus sequences. MiTCR, with a Q25 quality threshold and the strictest error-elimination algorithm, was used for CDR3 identification, clonotype clustering and error correction. A nonparametric unseen species model using Euler transformation provided a lower-bound estimate of total TCR beta diversity. Starting from the raw public reads, TCRdb applied fastp trimming at Q25, assembled clones with MiXCR and retained in-frame beta chains. Entries are consolidated by CDR3 protein sequence, retaining the most common genes and DNA. The V and J calls shown here were made by TCRdb, not taken from the authors' results. The sample has about 830,000 distinct CDR3 sequences on record, 55% to 70% of them singletons. Of the sample, roughly 22% is held by the ten largest clones.

As regards this clonotype: There is no known antigen for this receptor. The sample holds no much larger clone one base away, and base qualities are not on file.

What the research found in general, with its limitations: Compared with the aged group, the long-lived group had more naive CD4+ T cells, fewer expanded clones and increased TCR diversity, a pattern suggesting age selection. As age increased, observed TCR beta diversity per million T cells dropped in a roughly linear way, and a significant reduction was already evident by age approximately 40. Because the CMV infection status of the donors was unknown, age-related changes in expanded clonotypes may potentially have been confounded. Estimates of total diversity from one million sequenced T cells were regarded as lower bounds and underestimates. Since profiling was done on bulk unsorted PBMCs, naive and antigen-experienced compartments could not be conclusively compared. Observed TCR beta diversity correlated strongly with the percentage of naive T cells measured by flow cytometry.

Cut back by 1 base and 5 bases, the V and J ends lie 9 bases apart. The germline V gene sets CDR1 to SGHTA and CDR2 to FQGNSA. The CDR3 has 14 amino acids, counting the end cysteine and phenylalanine. Only the CDR3 region is kept as DNA, spanning 42 bases read in frame from base 1. The sequenced sample was blood. The rearranged chain carries TRBV7-2 and TRBJ2-1; the D gene lacks a confident call. The clonotype comes from a man aged 25-40 years in good health. CDR3 loop: CASSLVGPNNEQFF. Here is the DNA: TGTGCCAGCAGCTTAGTCGGTCCGAACAATGAGCAGTTCTTC.